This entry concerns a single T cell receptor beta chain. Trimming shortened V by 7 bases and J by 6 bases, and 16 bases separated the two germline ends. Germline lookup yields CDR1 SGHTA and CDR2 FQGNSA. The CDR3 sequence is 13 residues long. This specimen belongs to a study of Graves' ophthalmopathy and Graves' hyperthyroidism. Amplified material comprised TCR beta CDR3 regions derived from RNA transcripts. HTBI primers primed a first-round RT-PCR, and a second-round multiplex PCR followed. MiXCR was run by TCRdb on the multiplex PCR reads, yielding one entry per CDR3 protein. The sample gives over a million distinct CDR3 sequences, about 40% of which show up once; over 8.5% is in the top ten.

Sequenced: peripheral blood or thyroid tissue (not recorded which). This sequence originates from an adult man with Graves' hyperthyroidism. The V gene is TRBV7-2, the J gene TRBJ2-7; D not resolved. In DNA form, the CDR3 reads TGTGCCAGCATTACCGGCGGTTCGGTCGAGCAGTACTTC. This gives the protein CASITGGSVEQYF.